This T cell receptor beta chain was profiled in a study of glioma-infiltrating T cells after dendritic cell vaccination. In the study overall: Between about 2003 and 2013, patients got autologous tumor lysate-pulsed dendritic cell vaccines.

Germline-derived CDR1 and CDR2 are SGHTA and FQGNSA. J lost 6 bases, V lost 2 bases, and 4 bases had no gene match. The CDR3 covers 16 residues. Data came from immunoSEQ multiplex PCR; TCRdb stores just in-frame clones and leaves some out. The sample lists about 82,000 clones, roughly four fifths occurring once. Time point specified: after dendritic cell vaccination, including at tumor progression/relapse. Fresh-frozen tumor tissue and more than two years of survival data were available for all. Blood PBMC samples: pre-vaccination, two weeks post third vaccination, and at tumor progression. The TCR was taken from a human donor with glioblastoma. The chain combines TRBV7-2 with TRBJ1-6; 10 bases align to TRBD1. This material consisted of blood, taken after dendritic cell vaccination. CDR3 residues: CASSLKRTGGNSPLHF. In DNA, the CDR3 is TGTGCCAGCAGCTTAAAGAGGACAGGGGGTAATTCACCCCTCCACTTT.